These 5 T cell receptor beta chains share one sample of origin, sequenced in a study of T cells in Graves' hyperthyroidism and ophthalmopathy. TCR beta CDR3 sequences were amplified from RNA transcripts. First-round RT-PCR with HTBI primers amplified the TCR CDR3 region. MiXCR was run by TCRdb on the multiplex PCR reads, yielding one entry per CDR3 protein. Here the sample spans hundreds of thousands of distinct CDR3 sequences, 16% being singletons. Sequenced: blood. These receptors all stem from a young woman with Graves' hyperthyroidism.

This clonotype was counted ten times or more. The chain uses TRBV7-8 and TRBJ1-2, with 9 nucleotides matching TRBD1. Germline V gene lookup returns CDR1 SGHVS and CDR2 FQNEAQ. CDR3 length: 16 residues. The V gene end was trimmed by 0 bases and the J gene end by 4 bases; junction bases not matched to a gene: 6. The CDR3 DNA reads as TGTGCCAGCAGCTTAGCGGGACAGGGCCTATTCTATGGCTACACCTTC. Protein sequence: CASSLAGQGLFYGYTF. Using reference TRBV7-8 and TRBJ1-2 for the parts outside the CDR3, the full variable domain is GAGVSQSPRYKVAKRGQDVALRCDPISGHVSLFWYQQALGQGPEFLTYFQNEAQLDKSGLPSDRFFAERPEGSVSTLKIQRTQQEDSAVYLCASSLAGQGLFYGYTFGSGTRLTVV.

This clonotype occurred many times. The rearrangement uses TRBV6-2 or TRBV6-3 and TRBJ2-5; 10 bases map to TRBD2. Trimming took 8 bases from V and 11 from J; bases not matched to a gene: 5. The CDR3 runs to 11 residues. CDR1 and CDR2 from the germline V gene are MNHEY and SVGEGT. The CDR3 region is CASQSGGAQYF. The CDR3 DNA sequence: TGTGCCAGCCAGAGCGGGGGGGCTCAGTACTTC.

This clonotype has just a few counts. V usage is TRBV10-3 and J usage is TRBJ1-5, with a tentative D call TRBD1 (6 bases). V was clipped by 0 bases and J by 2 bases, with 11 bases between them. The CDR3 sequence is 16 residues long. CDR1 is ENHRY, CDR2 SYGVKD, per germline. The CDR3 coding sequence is TGTGCCATCAGTGAGTCGTTGGGGGCAGGCAATCAGCCCCAGCATTTT. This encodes CAISESLGAGNQPQHF.

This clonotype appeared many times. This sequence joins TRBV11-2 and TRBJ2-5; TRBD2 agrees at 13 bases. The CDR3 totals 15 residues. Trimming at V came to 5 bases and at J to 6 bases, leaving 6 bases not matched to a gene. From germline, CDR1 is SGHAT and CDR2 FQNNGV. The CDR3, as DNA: TGTGCCAGCAGCACCGGGACTAGCGGGACTCAGACCCAGTACTTC. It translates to CASSTGTSGTQTQYF.

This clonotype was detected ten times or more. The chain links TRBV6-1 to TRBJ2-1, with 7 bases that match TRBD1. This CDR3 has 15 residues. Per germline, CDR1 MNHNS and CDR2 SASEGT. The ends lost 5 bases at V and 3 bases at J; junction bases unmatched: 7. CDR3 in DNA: TGTGCCAGCAGTCGACAGGGCCCCGACTACAATGAGCAGTTCTTC. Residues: CASSRQGPDYNEQFF.